Sequencing of this T cell receptor beta chain was carried out in a study of blood T cells in healthy people across ages. General study results and limits: What prevented conclusive comparison of naive and antigen-experienced cells was that PBMCs were unsorted.

It was with a sample-barcoded 5' primer and a J-beta primer mix that a second PCR of about 6 to 11 cycles was run. Each cDNA molecule received a tag from a template-switch adaptor that had 12 random nucleotides. Every sample produced at least 2.5 million CDR3-containing paired-end reads. TCRdb re-called the 5' RACE reads through MiXCR, storing one row per CDR3 protein. In the table there are 710,000 or so distinct CDR3 sequences, 22% of which are singletons. V was clipped by 3 bases and J by 9 bases, with 8 bases between them. This CDR3 spans 11 amino acids. This clonotype appeared once. The target antigen is unknown.

The V call is TRBV12-3 or TRBV12-4, the J call TRBJ1-2; the D gene is possibly TRBD1 (5 bases). The source of this sequence is a man aged 65 to 85 in good health. Specimen: blood. The CDR3 region is CASSLRGRYTF. The DNA of the CDR3 is TGTGCCAGCAGTTTGCGGGGCCGCTACACCTTC.